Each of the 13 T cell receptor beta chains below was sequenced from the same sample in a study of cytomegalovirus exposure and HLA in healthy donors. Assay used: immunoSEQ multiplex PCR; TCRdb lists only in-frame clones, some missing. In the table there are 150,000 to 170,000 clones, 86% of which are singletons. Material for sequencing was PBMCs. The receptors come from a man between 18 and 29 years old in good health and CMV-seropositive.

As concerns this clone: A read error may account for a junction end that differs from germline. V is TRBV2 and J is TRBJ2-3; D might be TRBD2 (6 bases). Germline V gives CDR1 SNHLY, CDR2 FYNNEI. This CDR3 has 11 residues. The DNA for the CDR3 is TGTGCCAGCAGTGATCGGGAGCCTCGGGGTTTT. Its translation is CASSDREPRGF.

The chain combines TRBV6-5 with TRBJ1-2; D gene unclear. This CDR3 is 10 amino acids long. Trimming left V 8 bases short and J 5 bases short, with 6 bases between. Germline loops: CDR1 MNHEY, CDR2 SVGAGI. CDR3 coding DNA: TGTGCCAGCCGGGGATATGGCTACACCTTC. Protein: CASRGYGYTF.

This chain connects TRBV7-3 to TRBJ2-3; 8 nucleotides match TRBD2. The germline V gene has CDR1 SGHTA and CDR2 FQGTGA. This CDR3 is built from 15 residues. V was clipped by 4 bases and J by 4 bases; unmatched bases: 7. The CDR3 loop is CASSSTGTRADTQYF. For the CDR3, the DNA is TGTGCCAGCAGCTCAACCGGGACTAGAGCAGATACGCAGTATTTT.

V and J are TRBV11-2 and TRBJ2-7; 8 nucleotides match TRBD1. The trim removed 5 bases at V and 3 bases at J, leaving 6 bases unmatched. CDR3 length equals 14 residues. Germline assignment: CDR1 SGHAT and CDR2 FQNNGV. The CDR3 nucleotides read TGTGCCAGCAGCACGGACAGGGATTACTACGAGCAGTACTTC. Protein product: CASSTDRDYYEQYF.

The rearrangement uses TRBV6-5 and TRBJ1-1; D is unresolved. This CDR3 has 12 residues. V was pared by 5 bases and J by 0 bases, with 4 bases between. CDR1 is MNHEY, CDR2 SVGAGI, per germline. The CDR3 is CASSTLNTEAFF. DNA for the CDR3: TGTGCCAGCAGTACATTGAACACTGAAGCTTTCTTT.

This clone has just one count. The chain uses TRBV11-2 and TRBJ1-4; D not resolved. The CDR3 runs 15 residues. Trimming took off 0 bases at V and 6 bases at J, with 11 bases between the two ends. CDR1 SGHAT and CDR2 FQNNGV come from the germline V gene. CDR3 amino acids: CASSLEGASYEKLFF. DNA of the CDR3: TGTGCCAGCAGCTTAGAAGGAGCCAGTTATGAAAAACTGTTTTTT.

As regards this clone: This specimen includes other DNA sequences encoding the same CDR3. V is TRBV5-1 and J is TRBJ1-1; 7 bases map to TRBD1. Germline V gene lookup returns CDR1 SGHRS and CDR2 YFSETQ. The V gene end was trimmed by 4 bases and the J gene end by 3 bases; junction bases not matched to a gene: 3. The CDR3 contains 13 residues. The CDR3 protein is CASSLQGDTEAFF. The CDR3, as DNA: TGCGCCAGCAGCCTCCAGGGGGACACTGAAGCTTTCTTT.

The CDR3 coding sequence is TGTGCCAGCAGCATGGAGGGGAACACCGGGGAGCTGTTTTTT. Amino acid sequence: CASSMEGNTGELFF. The chain links TRBV7-2 to TRBJ2-2, with D perhaps matching TRBD2 (6 bases). Germline values: CDR1 SGHTA, CDR2 FQGNSA. V shed 5 bases and J shed 1 base, with 8 bases lying between them. This CDR3 spans 14 amino acids.

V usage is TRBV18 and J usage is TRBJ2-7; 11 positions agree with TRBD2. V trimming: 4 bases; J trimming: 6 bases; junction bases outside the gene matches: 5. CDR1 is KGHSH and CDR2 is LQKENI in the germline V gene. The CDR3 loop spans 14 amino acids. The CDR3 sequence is CASSLSGRVSEQYF. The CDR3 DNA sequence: TGTGCCAGCTCACTTAGCGGGAGGGTCTCCGAGCAGTACTTC.

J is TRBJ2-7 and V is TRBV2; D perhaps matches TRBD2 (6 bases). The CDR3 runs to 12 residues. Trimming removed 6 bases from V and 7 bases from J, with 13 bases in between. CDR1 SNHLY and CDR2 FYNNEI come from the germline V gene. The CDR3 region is CASRGTGWEQYF. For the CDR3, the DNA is TGTGCCAGCAGGGGGACTGGATGGGAGCAGTACTTC. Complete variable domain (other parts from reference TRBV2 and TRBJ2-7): EPEVTQTPSHQVTQMGQEVILRCVPISNHLYFYWYRQILGQKVEFLVSFYNNEISEKSEIFDDQFSVERPDGSNFTLKIRSTKLEDSAMYFCASRGTGWEQYFGPGTRLTVT.

The CDR3 DNA reads TGTGCCAGCAGCTTGCTAGGCCCCGGGAATGAAAAACTGTTTTTT. Its translation: CASSLLGPGNEKLFF. The V gene is TRBV5-6, the J gene TRBJ1-4, with unresolved D. The ends were cut back, 1 base at V and 5 bases at J, with 12 bases in the middle. The CDR3 covers 15 residues. The germline V gene encodes CDR1 SGHDT and CDR2 YYEEEE.

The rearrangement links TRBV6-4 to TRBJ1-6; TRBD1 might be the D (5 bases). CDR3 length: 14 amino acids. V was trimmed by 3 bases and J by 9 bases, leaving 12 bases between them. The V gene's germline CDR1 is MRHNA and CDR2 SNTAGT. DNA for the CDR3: TGTGCCAGCAGTGAAGGAGGGACGGGTTCACCCCTCCACTTT. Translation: CASSEGGTGSPLHF.

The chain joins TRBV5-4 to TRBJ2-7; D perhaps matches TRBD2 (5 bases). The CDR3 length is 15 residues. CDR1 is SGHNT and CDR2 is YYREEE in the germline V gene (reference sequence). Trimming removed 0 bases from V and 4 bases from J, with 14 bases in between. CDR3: CASSLAPEEGYEQYF. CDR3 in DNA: TGTGCCAGCAGCTTGGCTCCGGAGGAAGGGTACGAGCAGTACTTC.